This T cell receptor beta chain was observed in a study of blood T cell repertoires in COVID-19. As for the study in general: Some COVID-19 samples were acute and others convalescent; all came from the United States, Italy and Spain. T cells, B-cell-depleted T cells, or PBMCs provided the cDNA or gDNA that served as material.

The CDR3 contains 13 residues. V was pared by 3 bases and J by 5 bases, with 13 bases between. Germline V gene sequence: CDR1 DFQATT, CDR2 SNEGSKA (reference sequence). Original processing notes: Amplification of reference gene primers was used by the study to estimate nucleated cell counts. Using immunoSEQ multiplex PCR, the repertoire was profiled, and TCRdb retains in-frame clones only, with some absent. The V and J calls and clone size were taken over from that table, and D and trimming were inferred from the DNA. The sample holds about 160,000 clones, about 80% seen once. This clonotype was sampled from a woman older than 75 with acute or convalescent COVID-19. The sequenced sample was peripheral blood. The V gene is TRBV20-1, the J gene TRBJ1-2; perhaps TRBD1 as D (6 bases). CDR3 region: CSASQGLRYGYTF. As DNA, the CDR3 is TGCAGTGCTAGTCAGGGGCTGCGATATGGCTACACCTTC.